This TCR beta chain is from a study of T-cell reconstitution after alpha-beta-depleted transplantation in children. Unique molecular identifiers were built into the TCRbeta library. In TCRdb, the PCR reads were re-called with MiXCR into one record per CDR3 protein. The table shows some 640,000 distinct CDR3 sequences, with approximately 15% occurring only once. From germline, CDR1 is MNHNY and CDR2 SVGAGI (reference sequence). Deletions cut 10 bases from V and 0 bases from J, with 10 bases between. CDR3 size: 13 residues. The rearrangement links TRBV6-6 to TRBJ1-5; D is unclear. The sample in question was PBMCs from the stem cell graft donor, obtained from the stem cell graft. This clonotype originated in a human donor who donated a stem cell graft to a child with acute myeloid leukemia. The CDR3: CATRANSNQPQHF. The DNA for the CDR3 is TGTGCCACCCGGGCAAATAGCAATCAGCCCCAGCATTTT.